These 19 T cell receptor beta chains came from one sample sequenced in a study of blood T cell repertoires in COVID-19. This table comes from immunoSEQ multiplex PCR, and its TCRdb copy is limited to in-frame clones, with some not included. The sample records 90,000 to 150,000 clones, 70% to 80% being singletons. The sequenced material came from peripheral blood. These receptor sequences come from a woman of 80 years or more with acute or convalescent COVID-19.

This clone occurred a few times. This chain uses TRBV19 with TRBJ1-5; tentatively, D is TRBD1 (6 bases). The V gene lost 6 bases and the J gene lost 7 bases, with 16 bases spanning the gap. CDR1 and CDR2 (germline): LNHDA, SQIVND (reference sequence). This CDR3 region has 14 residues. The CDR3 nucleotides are TGTGCCAGTAGCACGGGGGGGGCCAACCAGCCCCAGCATTTT. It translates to CASSTGGANQPQHF.

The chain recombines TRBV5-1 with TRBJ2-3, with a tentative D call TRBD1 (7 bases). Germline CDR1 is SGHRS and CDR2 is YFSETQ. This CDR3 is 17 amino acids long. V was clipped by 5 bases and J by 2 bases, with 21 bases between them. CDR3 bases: TGCGCCAGCAGAAGGGGGGCTACAGGGGCTAACACAGATACGCAGTATTTT. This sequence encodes CASRRGATGANTDTQYF.

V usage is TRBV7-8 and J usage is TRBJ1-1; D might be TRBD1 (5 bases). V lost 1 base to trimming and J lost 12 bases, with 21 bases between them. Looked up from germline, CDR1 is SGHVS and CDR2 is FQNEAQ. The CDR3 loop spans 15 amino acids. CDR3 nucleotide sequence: TGTGCCAGCAGCTTAGAGGGGCGATCTCGGGCCCCGTCTTTCTTT. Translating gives CASSLEGRSRAPSFF.

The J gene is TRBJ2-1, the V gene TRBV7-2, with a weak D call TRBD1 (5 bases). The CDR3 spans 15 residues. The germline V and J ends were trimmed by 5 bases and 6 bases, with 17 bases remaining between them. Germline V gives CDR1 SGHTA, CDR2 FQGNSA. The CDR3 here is CASSPPRVTVNEQFF. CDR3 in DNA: TGTGCCAGCAGCCCCCCCCGGGTGACAGTCAATGAGCAGTTCTTC. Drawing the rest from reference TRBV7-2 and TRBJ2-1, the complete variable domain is GAGVSQSPSNKVTEKGKDVELRCDPISGHTALYWYRQSLGQGLEFLIYFQGNSAPDKSGLPSDRFSAERTGGSVSTLTIQRTQQEDSAVYLCASSPPRVTVNEQFFGPGTRLTVL.

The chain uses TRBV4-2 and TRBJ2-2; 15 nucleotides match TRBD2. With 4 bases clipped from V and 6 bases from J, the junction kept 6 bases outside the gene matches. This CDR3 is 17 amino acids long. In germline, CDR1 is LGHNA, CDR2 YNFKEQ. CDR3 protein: CASSPGLAGGRAGELFF. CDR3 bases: TGTGCCAGCAGCCCGGGACTAGCGGGAGGAAGGGCCGGGGAGCTGTTTTTT.

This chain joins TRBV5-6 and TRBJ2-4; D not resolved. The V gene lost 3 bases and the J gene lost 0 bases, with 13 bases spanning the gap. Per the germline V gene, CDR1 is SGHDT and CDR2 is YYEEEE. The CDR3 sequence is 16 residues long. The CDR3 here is CASSSSSGLAKNIQYF. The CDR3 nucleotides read TGTGCCAGCAGCTCCTCGTCAGGCCTAGCCAAAAACATTCAGTACTTC.

The CDR3 DNA sequence: TGTGCCAGCAGATCCGGGACAGGGGCCGATCAGCCCCAGCATTTT. Its translation is CASRSGTGADQPQHF. The chain carries TRBV7-9 and TRBJ1-5; 10 positions match TRBD1. The V gene end was trimmed by 6 bases and the J gene end by 5 bases; junction bases not matched to a gene: 7. The CDR3 is 15 residues long. CDR1 is SEHNR, CDR2 FQNEAQ, per germline (reference sequence).

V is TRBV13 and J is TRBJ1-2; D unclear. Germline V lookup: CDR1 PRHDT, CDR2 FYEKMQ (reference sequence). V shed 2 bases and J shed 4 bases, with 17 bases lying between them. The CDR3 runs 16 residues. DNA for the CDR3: TGTGCCAGCAGCTTATCTTTAGGAGGTATACGCTATGGCTACACCTTC. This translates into CASSLSLGGIRYGYTF. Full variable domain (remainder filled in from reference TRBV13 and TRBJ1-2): AAGVIQSPRHLIKEKRETATLKCYPIPRHDTVYWYQQGPGQDPQFLISFYEKMQSDKGSIPDRFSAQQFSDYHSELNMSSLELGDSALYFCASSLSLGGIRYGYTFGSGTRLTVV.

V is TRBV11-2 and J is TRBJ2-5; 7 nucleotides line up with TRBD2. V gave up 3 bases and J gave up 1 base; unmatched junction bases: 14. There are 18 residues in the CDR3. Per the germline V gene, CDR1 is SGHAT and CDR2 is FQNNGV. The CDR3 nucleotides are TGTGCCAGCAGCTTTAGCCCTTGGGGGGGTGGGGGCCAAGAGACCCAGTACTTC. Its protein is CASSFSPWGGGGQETQYF.

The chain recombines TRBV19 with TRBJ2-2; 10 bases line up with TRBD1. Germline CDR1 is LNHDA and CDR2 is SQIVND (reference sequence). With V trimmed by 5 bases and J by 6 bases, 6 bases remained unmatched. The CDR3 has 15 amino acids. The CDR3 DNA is TGTGCCAGTAGTCCCTGGGACAGGGGATCCGGGGAGCTGTTTTTT. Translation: CASSPWDRGSGELFF.

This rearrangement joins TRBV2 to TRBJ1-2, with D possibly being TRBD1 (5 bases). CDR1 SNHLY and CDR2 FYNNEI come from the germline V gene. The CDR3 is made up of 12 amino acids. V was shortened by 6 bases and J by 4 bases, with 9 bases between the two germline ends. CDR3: CASRQDAYGYTF. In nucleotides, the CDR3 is TGTGCCAGCAGACAGGATGCCTATGGCTACACCTTC.

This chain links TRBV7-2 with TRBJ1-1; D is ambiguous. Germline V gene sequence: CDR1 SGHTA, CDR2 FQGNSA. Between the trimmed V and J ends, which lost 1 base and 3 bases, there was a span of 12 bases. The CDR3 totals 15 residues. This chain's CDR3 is CASSLVGQTYTEAFF. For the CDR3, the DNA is TGTGCCAGCAGCTTAGTGGGCCAAACCTACACTGAAGCTTTCTTT. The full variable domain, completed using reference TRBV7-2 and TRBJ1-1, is GAGVSQSPSNKVTEKGKDVELRCDPISGHTALYWYRQSLGQGLEFLIYFQGNSAPDKSGLPSDRFSAERTGGSVSTLTIQRTQQEDSAVYLCASSLVGQTYTEAFFGQGTRLTVV.

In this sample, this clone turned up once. The CDR3 nucleotides are TGTGCCAGCAGCCAAGAGGCTAGCGGGCTCGAGCAGTACTTC. This translates into CASSQEASGLEQYF. V and J are TRBV14 and TRBJ2-7, with 8 bases matching TRBD2. The germline gives CDR1 SGHDN, CDR2 FVKESK. The CDR3 loop spans 14 amino acids. V shed 0 bases and J 6 bases; nucleotides not matched to a gene: 4.

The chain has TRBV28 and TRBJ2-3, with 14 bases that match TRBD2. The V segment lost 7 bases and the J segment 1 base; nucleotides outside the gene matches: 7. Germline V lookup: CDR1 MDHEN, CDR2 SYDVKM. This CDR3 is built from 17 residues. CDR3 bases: TGTGCCAGCATCCTCCGGGGACTAGCGGGAGGCACAGATACGCAGTATTTT. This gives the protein CASILRGLAGGTDTQYF.

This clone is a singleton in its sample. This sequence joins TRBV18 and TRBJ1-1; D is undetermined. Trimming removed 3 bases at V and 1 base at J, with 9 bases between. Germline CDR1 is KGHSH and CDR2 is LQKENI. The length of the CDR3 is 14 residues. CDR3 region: CASSPSARNTEAFF. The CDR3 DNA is TGTGCCAGCTCACCCTCTGCGCGGAACACTGAAGCTTTCTTT. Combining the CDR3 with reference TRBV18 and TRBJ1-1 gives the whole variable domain NAGVMQNPRHLVRRRGQEARLRCSPMKGHSHVYWYRQLPEEGLKFMVYLQKENIIDESGMPKERFSAEFPKEGPSILRIQQVVRGDSAAYFCASSPSARNTEAFFGQGTRLTVV.

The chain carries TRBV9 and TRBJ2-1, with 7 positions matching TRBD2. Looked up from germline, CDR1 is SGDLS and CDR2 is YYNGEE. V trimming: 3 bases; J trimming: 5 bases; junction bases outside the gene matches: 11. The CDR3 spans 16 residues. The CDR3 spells CASSAPFRAGNNEQFF. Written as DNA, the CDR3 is TGTGCCAGCAGCGCCCCGTTCAGAGCGGGAAACAATGAGCAGTTCTTC.

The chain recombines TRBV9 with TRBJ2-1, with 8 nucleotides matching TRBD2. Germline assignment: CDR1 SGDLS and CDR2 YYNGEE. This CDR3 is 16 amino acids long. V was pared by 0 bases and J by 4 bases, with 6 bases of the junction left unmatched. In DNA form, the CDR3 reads TGTGCCAGCAGCGTAGAAGGTCGGGGGGGATACAATGAGCAGTTCTTC. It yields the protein CASSVEGRGGYNEQFF. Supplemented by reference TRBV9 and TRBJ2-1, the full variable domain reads DSGVTQTPKHLITATGQRVTLRCSPRSGDLSVYWYQQSLDQGLQFLIQYYNGEERAKGNILERFSAQQFPDLHSELNLSSLELGDSALYFCASSVEGRGGYNEQFFGPGTRLTVL.

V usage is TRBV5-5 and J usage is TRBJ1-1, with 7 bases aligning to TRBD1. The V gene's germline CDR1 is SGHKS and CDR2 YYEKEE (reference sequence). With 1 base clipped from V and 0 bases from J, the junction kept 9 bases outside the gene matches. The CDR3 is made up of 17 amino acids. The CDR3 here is CASSLNLQGYMNTEAFF. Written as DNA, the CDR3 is TGTGCCAGCAGCTTGAATTTACAGGGGTACATGAACACTGAAGCTTTCTTT.

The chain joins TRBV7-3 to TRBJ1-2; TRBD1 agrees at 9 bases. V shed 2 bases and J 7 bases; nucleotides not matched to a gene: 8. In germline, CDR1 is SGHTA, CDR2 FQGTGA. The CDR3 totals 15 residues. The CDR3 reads CASSLGTGTGRGYTF. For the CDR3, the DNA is TGTGCCAGCAGCTTAGGGACCGGGACAGGGCGTGGCTACACCTTC.